This T cell receptor beta chain comes out of a study of blood T cell repertoires in COVID-19. On the study more broadly: In each case, the material was cDNA or gDNA derived from T cells, B-cell-depleted T cells, or PBMCs.

The assay was immunoSEQ multiplex PCR, and TCRdb's table has in-frame clones only and misses some. The sample lists 200,000 to 300,000 clones, 80% to 90% occurring once. The CDR3 is made up of 15 amino acids. Germline-derived CDR1 and CDR2 are MNHEY and SVGEGT. The trim removed 6 bases at V and 0 bases at J, leaving 8 bases unmatched. Sequencing used peripheral blood. The rearrangement uses TRBV6-2 or TRBV6-3 and TRBJ2-7; 7 bases are shared with TRBD2. The clonotype originates from a man aged 55-75 years with acute or convalescent COVID-19. CDR3 DNA sequence: TGTGCCAGCAGCCCCCCGGGAGGTAGCTCCTACGAGCAGTACTTC. Translation gives CASSPPGGSSYEQYF.